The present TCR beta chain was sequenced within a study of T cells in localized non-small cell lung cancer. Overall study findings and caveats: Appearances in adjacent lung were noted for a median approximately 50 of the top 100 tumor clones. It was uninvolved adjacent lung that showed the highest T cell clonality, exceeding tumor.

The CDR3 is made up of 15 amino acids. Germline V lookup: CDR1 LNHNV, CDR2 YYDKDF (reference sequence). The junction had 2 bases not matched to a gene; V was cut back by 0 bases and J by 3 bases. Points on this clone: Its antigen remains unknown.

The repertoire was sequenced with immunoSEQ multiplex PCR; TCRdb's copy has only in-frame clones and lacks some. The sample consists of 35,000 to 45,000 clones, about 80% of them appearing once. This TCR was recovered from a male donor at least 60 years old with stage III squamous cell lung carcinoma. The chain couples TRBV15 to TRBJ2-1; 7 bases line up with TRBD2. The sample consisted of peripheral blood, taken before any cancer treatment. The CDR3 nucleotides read TGTGCCACCAGCAGAGATGCTAGCGGCTACAATGAGCAGTTCTTC. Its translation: CATSRDASGYNEQFF.